This record looks at one T cell receptor (beta chain) sequence and its context. No cognate antigen has been identified for it. No quality values exist for individual bases; no much larger clone is one base distant. The data were obtained in a study of CD4 T cell repertoires in COVID-19 (dated by TCRdb to 2020 to 2023). Background for the entire study: To analyze cross-reactivity, the CFSE-low cells were expanded with IL-2 for around 11 days and then labeled again and restimulated with spike proteins from other coronaviruses. The study characterized naturally processed CD4+ T cell responses to SARS-CoV-2 spike and nucleoprotein in COVID-19-recovered individuals, using TCR Vbeta sequencing to assess clonal composition. In a few recovered individuals, the TCR Vbeta repertoire of SARS-CoV-2-reactive T cells was analyzed at the subset level. The research as a whole found: Between about 6.5 and 28% of SARS-CoV-2 clonotypes were also detected in SARS-CoV and/or HKU1 spike-stimulated secondary cultures, consistent with cross-reactivity. Two or all three memory subsets shared several of the most expanded SARS-CoV-2-reactive clonotypes, which suggests intraclonal diversification.

The method was the immunoSEQ multiplex PCR assay. From the authors' description of their analysis: To quantify how much the repertoires of different subsets overlapped, the Chao-Jaccard similarity index was used along with counts of shared clonotypes. Sourced from immuneACCESS, this table was stored by TCRdb with only in-frame sequences that have V and J called. A share of the clones is absent; for the studies checked, an unresolved V gene accounts for under half, and the remainder has no known explanation. The D gene and trimming were derived from the DNA, and the V and J assignments and clone size from that table. The sample table records 20,000 or so clones; about 93% of these occur just once. Of the sample, less than 0.75% falls within the top ten clones. Uncultured memory T cell samples were sequenced directly after ex vivo isolation. CD4+ total memory, central memory, effector memory and circulating T follicular helper cells were isolated from peripheral blood mononuclear cells.

CDR1 and CDR2 were assigned from the germline V gene as SNHLY and FYNNEI. V loses 2 bases at its end and J loses 15 bases; junction bases beyond the gene matches: 7. Spanning cysteine to phenylalanine, the CDR3 consists of 12 amino acids. The kept DNA is CDR3 alone, 36 bases in frame from the first base. This TCR came from a human donor who had COVID-19. The V and J segments used are TRBV2 and TRBJ2-1; 7 bases in between match TRBD2. The sample here was circulating follicular helper CD4+ T cells (cTfh) from blood, taken before the COVID-19 pandemic. Reading the label with the study, this specimen's cell subset or site is: circulating T follicular helper cells. The CDR3 here reads CASSESLAVGFF. In nucleotides, the sequence is TGTGCCAGCAGTGAATCGCTAGCGGTCGGGTTCTTC.